The present T cell receptor beta chain was sequenced within a study of neurological immune-mediated disorders. Whole-study findings and limits: None of the CDR3 amino acid sequences in expanded clones turned up in more than one subject, which points to private repertoires in all groups. Healthy controls had more TCR clonal expansion than multiple sclerosis, which showed the least, whereas HTLV-1-associated myelopathy showed the most.

CD4+ or CD8+ T cells, around 1 million per library, were used for sorted libraries. This clonotype was detected many times. The antigen is undetermined. The authors produced cDNA by 5'RACE using 10-nucleotide random UMIs. TCRdb ran MiXCR on the 5' RACE reads and lists one entry per CDR3 protein. The sample yields approximately 30,000 distinct CDR3 sequences, more than 4% seen once. Sequencing was done on a sample of CD4+ T cells from blood. This clonotype was obtained from a woman aged 40 to 50 in good health.

Here the CDR3 reads CSARDGSGTLWDTQYF. In DNA, the CDR3 is TGCAGTGCTAGAGATGGAAGCGGGACCCTCTGGGATACGCAGTATTTT. This chain uses TRBV20-1 with TRBJ2-3, with 7 bases that match TRBD2. Germline assignment: CDR1 DFQATT and CDR2 SNEGSKA (reference sequence). J lost 6 bases, V lost 0 bases, and 12 bases had no gene match. The CDR3 spans 16 residues.